The rows below give T cell receptor beta chains drawn from one sample of a study of T cell changes during pregnancy in multiple sclerosis. TCRdb keeps only in-frame clones here, not all; method: immunoSEQ multiplex PCR. The sample records 90,000 to 120,000 clones, approximately 94% being singletons. This specimen consisted of peripheral blood, obtained before pregnancy. The receptors stem from a female donor with multiple sclerosis, enrolled in a pregnancy study. Each CDR3 is given with its conserved first and last residue.

>TRBJ2-7|TRBV4-1|15
CASSLYSGSEIEQYF
>TRBJ2-3|TRBV9|16
CASSVSPPSGEDTQYF
>TRBJ2-1|TRBV14|16
CASSQGPGQGNNEQFF
>TRBJ2-4|TRBV27|17
CASSLLAGGMSKNIQYF
>TRBJ1-1|TRBV4-1|13
CASSPVGRFEAFF
>TRBJ1-1|TRBV27|14
CASSLGGVLGEAFF
>TRBJ2-7|TRBV30|12
CALDRDGYEQYF
>TRBJ2-3|TRBV10-1|12
CASSELWDTQYF
>TRBJ2-5|TRBV30|13
CAWSPGGIETQYF
>TRBJ1-1|TRBV6-6|14
CASSLPGQNTEAFF
>TRBJ2-3|TRBV7-9|15
CASSLVTGLADTQYF
>TRBJ1-5|TRBV18|21
CASSEPAAWDRGQPRGQPQHF
>TRBJ1-1|TRBV7-8|18
CASSLTPYDRGAGTEAFF
>TRBJ1-5|TRBV6-1|13
CASSDGRTEPQHF
>TRBJ2-3|TRBV2|19
CASSERSGLAGTSTDTQYF
>TRBJ2-1|TRBV9|16
CASSVAGTSRGNEQFF
>TRBJ2-1|TRBV9|17
CASSVGRGGTAYNEQFF
>TRBJ2-1|TRBV5-1|16
CASSLGGTGTYNEQFF
>TRBJ2-1|TRBV29-1|18
CSTPGGLAGVSSYNEQFF
>TRBJ1-1|TRBV27|14
CASSRIGDSELAFF
>TRBJ2-5|TRBV5-1|14
CASSSAGYQGTQYF
>TRBJ1-1|TRBV7-8|13
CASSKNTNTEAFF
>TRBJ2-2|TRBV19|16
CASSSRLAWSAGELFF
>TRBJ2-5|TRBV5-4|17
CASSLYFLAGRQETQYF
>TRBJ1-5|TRBV28|13
CASRDRDNQPQHF
>TRBJ1-2|TRBV19|14
CASSTSGTGYGYTF
>TRBJ2-5|TRBV5-4|13
CASSGGLGETQYF
>TRBJ2-7|TRBV18|18
CASSPLGGISGSSHEQYF
>TRBJ1-1|TRBV7-9|12
CASSPMFPEAFF
>TRBJ2-5|TRBV5-4|15
CASSLASGLQETQYF
>TRBJ2-1|TRBV7-9|13
CASSDGLRPGQFF
>TRBJ2-3|TRBV4-3|14
CASSQDGSTDTQYF
>TRBJ2-1|TRBV4-2|20
CASSQDGLAGAQSIYNEQFF
>TRBJ2-7|TRBV6-1|15
CASSDLSGSSYEQYF
>TRBJ2-1|TRBV19|15
CASSTPGTANNEQFF
>TRBJ2-1|TRBV25-1|14
CASSGTGVYNEQFF
>TRBJ2-7|TRBV27|11
CASSLGSEQYF
>TRBJ1-2|TRBV6-5|13
CASSYGDSGGYTF
>TRBJ2-2|TRBV7-6|19
CASSLRGLAPNPNTGELFF
>TRBJ2-3|TRBV10-3|12
CANQTRRDTQYF
>TRBJ2-3|TRBV5-1|14
CASSFTGYTDTQYF
>TRBJ2-7|TRBV27|14
CASSFQRERGEQYF
>TRBJ2-7|TRBV2|11
CASGTSLEQYF
>TRBJ2-1|TRBV6-1|15
CASSEGTGAYNEQFF
>TRBJ2-7|TRBV10-3|16
CAISESGVAGSYEQYF
>TRBJ2-7|TRBV28|13
CASSLGPLYEQYF
>TRBJ1-4|TRBV11-2|15
CASSLRGARNEKLFF